This T cell receptor (beta chain) is drawn from a study of blood T cell repertoires in COVID-19. As for the study in general: Donors in the United States, Italy and Spain gave samples during acute or convalescent COVID-19. Sample material is recorded as cDNA or gDNA derived from T cells, B-cell-depleted T cells, or PBMCs.

Authors' analysis steps: Estimation of nucleated cell counts was performed using reference gene primer amplification. Measured with immunoSEQ multiplex PCR; TCRdb has only the in-frame clones, and not every one. Clone size and V and J calls were adopted from that table, with D and trimming inferred from the DNA. The data show some 88,000 clones, 85% seen once. CDR1 is SGHRS, CDR2 YFSETQ, per germline. Trimming shortened V by 0 bases and J by 5 bases, and 5 bases separated the two germline ends. The CDR3 runs to 12 residues. The clonotype comes from a man in his sixties with acute or convalescent COVID-19. This chain uses TRBV5-1 with TRBJ2-5; perhaps TRBD1 as D (5 bases). The source material was peripheral blood. CDR3 in DNA: TGCGCCAGCAGCTTGGAGGGGGAGACCCAGTACTTC. Amino acid sequence: CASSLEGETQYF.